This TCR beta chain appears in the sequencing data of a study of cytomegalovirus exposure and HLA in healthy donors. Regarding the study as a whole: A highly shared variant cluster was judged a likely technical artifact. A later analysis revealed that TCR association rates differed between HLA loci, peaking at DRB1 and bottoming out at HLA-C.

The CDR3 extends over 16 amino acids. Trimming cost V 0 bases and J 8 bases; bases outside gene matches: 12. The germline gives CDR1 SGHRS, CDR2 YFSETQ. Primers: 60 Vbeta forward and 13 Jbeta reverse. Clones were sequenced by immunoSEQ multiplex PCR, and TCRdb holds only the in-frame ones, with some missing. The sample includes 150,000 to 200,000 clones, approximately 84% seen only once; the top ten take roughly 2.1%. Concerning this clone itself: Its antigen is currently unknown.

The clonotype was recovered from a man in his late teens or twenties in good health and CMV-seropositive. The chain couples TRBV5-1 to TRBJ2-7; 9 nucleotides line up with TRBD1. The sequenced sample was PBMCs. CDR3 DNA: TGCGCCAGCAGCTTGGCCGGAGAACAGGGGGCTTACCAGCAGTACTTC. This sequence encodes CASSLAGEQGAYQQYF.